The text below deals with one TCR beta chain. The antigen is not known. Genomic DNA from each subset was divided evenly over several immunoSEQ plates. Some clones are missing from TCRdb's copy, which holds only in-frame ones; the method was immunoSEQ multiplex PCR. The sample lists roughly 2 million clones; about 95% were seen once. This sample is drawn from a study of shared clonotypes between healthy human individuals. CDR1 MNHEY and CDR2 SMNVEV come from the germline V gene (reference sequence). The ends lost 8 bases at V and 6 bases at J; junction bases unmatched: 12. This CDR3 has 14 amino acids. General study findings and limits: A generally larger estimated richness was seen in naive subsets than in memory subsets.

Naive CD8 cells were CD45RO-negative, positively selected for CCR7, excluding terminally differentiated effector memory CD45RA+ cells. The clonotype originates from a man aged 18 to 35 in good health. Sequencing was carried out using naive CD8+ T cells sorted from blood. The chain joins TRBV27 to TRBJ2-5; 7 nucleotides agree with TRBD2. The CDR3 bases are TGTGCCAGCCGACCTGGGGCGGGAGTAAAGACCCAGTACTTC. It translates to CASRPGAGVKTQYF.